The 16 T cell receptor beta chains reported below all come from one sample, sequenced in a study of regulatory T cells in long-lasting Graves disease. Researchers made TCR beta libraries by using iRepertoire HTBI primers and running Arm-PCR on CDR3 regions. TCRdb reanalysed the multiplex PCR reads using MiXCR and keeps one entry per CDR3 protein. The sample carries about 620,000 distinct CDR3 sequences, 16% recorded once. The time point denotes: newly diagnosed GD, antithyroid drugs for less than 3 months. Construction of the TCR library relied on RNA isolated from PBMCs. These data also featured in a second study, about T cells in Graves' hyperthyroidism and ophthalmopathy.

The sample here was peripheral blood mononuclear cells (PBMCs), taken at new diagnosis, from a patient treated with antithyroid drugs. Source of these receptors: a woman in her twenties or thirties with Graves disease.

This chain uses TRBV28 with TRBJ1-2; 7 bases match TRBD1. Germline V gene data show CDR1 as MDHEN and CDR2 as SYDVKM. The length of the CDR3 is 15 residues. V gave up 2 bases and J gave up 8 bases; unmatched junction bases: 11. In nucleotides, the CDR3 is TGTGCCAGCAGTTTAGACCCCAGGACAGGTTTGGGCTACACCTTC. This gives the protein CASSLDPRTGLGYTF.

On this clonotype itself: This may be a read error: a much more frequent sequence differs by one nucleotide. The chain carries TRBV2 and TRBJ2-1; D not certain. The CDR3 loop spans 13 amino acids. Germline V gives CDR1 SNHLY, CDR2 FYNNEI. The V gene lost 2 bases and the J gene lost 12 bases, with 14 bases spanning the gap. CDR3 protein: CASSESGVLGQFF. As DNA, the CDR3 is TGTGCCAGCAGTGAATCTGGGGTGCTGGGGCAGTTCTTC.

J is TRBJ2-1 and V is TRBV27; D not certain. The CDR3 is made up of 14 amino acids. The V end lost 7 bases, the J end lost 5 bases, and 15 bases lay between the germline ends. Germline assignment: CDR1 MNHEY and CDR2 SMNVEV (reference sequence). This CDR3 reads CASTPGFPNNEQFF. CDR3 DNA sequence: TGTGCCAGCACCCCGGGTTTTCCTAACAATGAGCAGTTCTTC.

This clonotype came up a few times. The chain links TRBV19 to TRBJ2-2; D not certain. Trimming left V 7 bases short and J 4 bases short, with 16 bases between. Germline lookup yields CDR1 LNHDA and CDR2 SQIVND (reference sequence). The CDR3 totals 15 residues. The CDR3 is CASTPYTRVTGELFF. CDR3 sequence (DNA): TGTGCCAGTACCCCCTACACAAGGGTCACCGGGGAGCTGTTTTTT.

This clonotype was seen repeatedly, ten times or more. This chain connects TRBV5-8 to TRBJ2-7; 8 bases fit TRBD1. Germline assignment: CDR1 SGHTS and CDR2 YDEGEE. The CDR3 loop spans 14 amino acids. J gave up 6 bases and V 1 base, and 6 bases lay outside the gene matches. CDR3 sequence reads: CASSLPGQGSEQYF. For the CDR3, the DNA is TGTGCCAGCAGCTTGCCAGGACAGGGCAGCGAGCAGTACTTC.

This clonotype has ten or more counts. The chain joins TRBV5-1 to TRBJ2-7; TRBD2 matches 7 bases. Germline CDR1 reads SGHRS; CDR2 reads YFSETQ. The CDR3 has 13 amino acids. Unmatched junction bases numbered 7, after V lost 4 bases and J lost 6 bases. The CDR3 loop is CASSQREGSEQYF. The CDR3 DNA is TGCGCCAGCAGCCAGAGGGAGGGTTCCGAGCAGTACTTC.

This clonotype was seen a few times. The chain couples TRBV7-2 to TRBJ2-5; 10 bases map to TRBD2. Trimming removed 5 bases from V and 5 bases from J; junction bases left unmatched: 5. This CDR3 has 14 amino acids. Looked up from germline, CDR1 is SGHTA and CDR2 is FQGNSA. The CDR3 DNA reads TGTGCCAGCAGCCTCGGGACTAGCGCTGAGACCCAGTACTTC. It yields the protein CASSLGTSAETQYF. Full variable domain (remainder filled in from reference TRBV7-2 and TRBJ2-5): GAGVSQSPSNKVTEKGKDVELRCDPISGHTALYWYRQSLGQGLEFLIYFQGNSAPDKSGLPSDRFSAERTGGSVSTLTIQRTQQEDSAVYLCASSLGTSAETQYFGPGTRLLVL.

This clonotype was found a few times. J is TRBJ2-3 and V is TRBV3-1; TRBD2 matches 8 bases. Per the germline V gene, CDR1 is LGHDT and CDR2 is YNNKEL (reference sequence). Trimming removed 0 bases from V and 1 base from J; junction bases left unmatched: 3. The CDR3 is made up of 16 amino acids. The CDR3 region has the DNA TGTGCCAGCAGCCAAGACCCAGCGGGGGGCACAGATACGCAGTATTTT. It specifies CASSQDPAGGTDTQYF.

The CDR3 loop reads CASSFGAAGYEQYF. CDR3 nucleotide sequence: TGTGCCAGTAGTTTTGGGGCGGCAGGGTACGAGCAGTACTTC. The chain carries TRBV19 and TRBJ2-7; tentatively, D is TRBD1 (5 bases). In germline, CDR1 is LNHDA, CDR2 SQIVND (reference sequence). The CDR3 sequence is 14 residues long. Trimming cost V 5 bases and J 4 bases, with 15 bases left between them.

Only a few counts were recorded for this clonotype. The chain carries TRBV4-1 and TRBJ1-4; D is undetermined. The V and J ends lost 0 bases and 8 bases respectively, with 10 bases between them. Per germline, CDR1 MGHRA and CDR2 YSYEKL. This CDR3 has 14 amino acids. CDR3 region: CASSQDLGTEKLFF. As DNA, the CDR3 is TGCGCCAGCAGCCAAGATTTGGGAACGGAAAAACTGTTTTTT.

Many counts were recorded for this clonotype. V gene TRBV20-1 combines with J gene TRBJ2-5, with a weak D call TRBD1 (6 bases). The CDR3 is made up of 13 amino acids. The V and J ends lost 6 bases and 5 bases respectively, with 16 bases between them. Germline V gene sequence: CDR1 DFQATT, CDR2 SNEGSKA (reference sequence). Here the CDR3 reads CSASDLRGETQYF. The DNA for the CDR3 is TGCAGTGCGTCTGACCTTAGGGGGGAGACCCAGTACTTC.

The V call is TRBV20-1, the J call TRBJ2-1, with 10 positions matching TRBD2. The V gene end was trimmed by 1 base and the J gene end by 2 bases; junction bases not matched to a gene: 8. There are 17 residues in the CDR3. Germline V lookup: CDR1 DFQATT, CDR2 SNEGSKA (reference sequence). This CDR3 is CSARGRGGLAAYNEQFF. Here the CDR3 DNA reads TGCAGTGCTAGAGGCCGTGGAGGACTAGCGGCCTACAATGAGCAGTTCTTC.

The V gene is TRBV18, the J gene TRBJ2-3; perhaps D is TRBD1 or TRBD2 (5 bases each). V lost 3 bases, J lost 4 bases, and 14 bases lay in between. The CDR3 extends over 15 amino acids. CDR1 KGHSH and CDR2 LQKENI come from the germline V gene. CDR3 in DNA: TGTGCCAGCTCACCGGTTGGGGGATCGTCAGATACGCAGTATTTT. Translated: CASSPVGGSSDTQYF.

This clonotype was counted ten times or more. V gene TRBV30 combines with J gene TRBJ2-7; perhaps D is TRBD1 or TRBD2 (5 bases each). The germline V gene has CDR1 GTSNPN and CDR2 SVGIG (reference sequence). The CDR3 loop spans 11 amino acids. V was trimmed by 5 bases and J by 3 bases, leaving 8 bases between them. This CDR3 reads CAWGTFYEQYF. Written as DNA, the CDR3 is TGTGCCTGGGGGACGTTCTACGAGCAGTACTTC.

In this sample, this clonotype turned up a few times. The chain joins TRBV14 to TRBJ1-1, with D hard to call. Trimming cost V 3 bases and J 0 bases, with 8 bases left between them. The germline gives CDR1 SGHDN, CDR2 FVKESK. CDR3 length: 14 amino acids. The CDR3, as DNA: TGTGCCAGCAGCCATGTCCAATTGAACACTGAAGCTTTCTTT. Its translation is CASSHVQLNTEAFF.

This clonotype was found many times. Here the CDR3 reads CASRNQGDTEAFF. The CDR3 bases are TGTGCCAGCCGAAACCAAGGGGACACTGAAGCTTTCTTT. The chain employs TRBV28 and TRBJ1-1, with a possible D match to TRBD1 (5 bases). V dropped 8 bases and J dropped 3 bases, with 13 bases sitting between them. The CDR3 runs 13 residues. Germline CDR1 MDHEN, CDR2 SYDVKM.